This T cell receptor beta chain appears in the sequencing data of a study of ipilimumab plus nivolumab after autologous stem cell transplantation. Germline V gene lookup returns CDR1 SGHTA and CDR2 FQGNSA. The length of the CDR3 is 15 residues. Starting 14 to 28 days after autologous transplant, ipilimumab 1 mg/kg was given. Dosing: nivolumab 3 mg/kg IV, weeks 1, 4, 7, 10, then every two weeks to week 26. Method: immunoSEQ multiplex PCR; TCRdb's copy keeps in-frame clones and lacks some. The repertoire holds over 75,000 clones, with approximately 83% as singletons. This sequence originates from a male donor with diffuse large B-cell lymphoma. The sample was PBMCs, taken in a trial of ipilimumab plus nivolumab as post-transplant consolidation. The chain has TRBV7-2 and TRBJ2-5; 15 bases are shared with TRBD2. The end of the DNA aligns better with TRBJ2-7, so the J call may be wrong. The CDR3 region is CASSPGTSGGYEQYF. In DNA, the CDR3 is TGTGCCAGCAGCCCCGGGACTAGCGGGGGGTACGAGCAGTACTTC.